The 4 T cell receptor beta chains presented below share a single source sample, sequenced in a study of CD8+CD57+ T cells in acquired aplastic anemia. According to the study, genomic DNA was the template for TCR beta VDJ and CDR3 profiling. TCRdb reanalysed the reads using MiXCR and keeps one entry per CDR3 protein. The sample shows approximately 220,000 distinct CDR3 sequences, approximately 51% of them seen only once. Sequencing involved patients with CD8+CD57+ cell expansion previously shown by flow cytometry. The sample consisted of sorted CD4+, CD8+, or CD8+CD57+ T cells (not recorded which) from PBMCs. These receptor sequences come from a human donor with aplastic anemia.

V and J are TRBV19 and TRBJ1-2; a weak D match, TRBD1 (5 bases). CDR1 LNHDA and CDR2 SQIVND come from the germline V gene (reference sequence). V lost 8 bases and J lost 7, with 11 bases in between. CDR3 length: 11 amino acids. The CDR3 DNA follows: TGTGCCAGTCGCAGGGAGGGTGGCTACACCTTC. It encodes CASRREGGYTF.

As for this clonotype: The CDR3 carries no conserved terminal phenylalanine or tryptophan, so it likely arises from a read error. J is TRBJ1-1 and V is TRBV10-3; D remains ambiguous. V gave up 6 bases and J gave up 2 bases, with 4 bases separating them. This CDR3 has 11 amino acids. Germline-derived CDR1 and CDR2 are ENHRY and SYGVKD. DNA of the CDR3: TGTGCCATCAGGTTAAACACTGAAGCTTTCTCT. Amino acids: CAIRLNTEAFS.

The table lists this clonotype with many counts. The chain combines TRBV5-8 with TRBJ2-7, with 8 bases that match TRBD1. The length of the CDR3 is 14 residues. V shed 0 bases, J shed 3 bases, and the junction held 2 bases outside the gene matches. The germline V gene has CDR1 SGHTS and CDR2 YDEGEE. For the CDR3, the DNA is TGTGCCAGCAGCTTGGGGGACAGGAACTACGAGCAGTACTTC. Translating gives CASSLGDRNYEQYF.

Only one count was recorded for this clonotype. The rearrangement links TRBV7-2 to TRBJ2-7; 8 bases align to TRBD2. The V and J ends lost 1 base and 2 bases, in that order; junction bases with no gene match: 13. The CDR3 spans 18 residues. The germline V gene has CDR1 SGHTA and CDR2 FQGNSA. The CDR3 loop reads CASSLESLSGGSTYEQYF. In DNA, the CDR3 is TGTGCCAGCAGCTTAGAGTCTCTGAGCGGGGGTAGTACCTACGAGCAGTACTTC. Full variable domain (outside the CDR3, taken from reference TRBV7-2 and TRBJ2-7): GAGVSQSPSNKVTEKGKDVELRCDPISGHTALYWYRQSLGQGLEFLIYFQGNSAPDKSGLPSDRFSAERTGGSVSTLTIQRTQQEDSAVYLCASSLESLSGGSTYEQYFGPGTRLTVT.